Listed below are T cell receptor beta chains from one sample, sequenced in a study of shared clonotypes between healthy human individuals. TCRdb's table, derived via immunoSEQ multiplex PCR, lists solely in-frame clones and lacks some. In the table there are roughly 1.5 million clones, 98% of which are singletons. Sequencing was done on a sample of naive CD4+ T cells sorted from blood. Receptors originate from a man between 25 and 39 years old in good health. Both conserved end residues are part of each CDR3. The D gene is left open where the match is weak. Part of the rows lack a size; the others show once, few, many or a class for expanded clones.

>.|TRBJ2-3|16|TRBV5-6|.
CASTNVASGLTDTQYF
TGTGCCAGCACCAATGTGGCGAGCGGCCTCACAGATACGCAGTATTTT
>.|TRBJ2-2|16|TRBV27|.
CASSLFGGTNTGELFF
TGTGCCAGCAGTTTATTTGGTGGTACGAACACCGGGGAGCTGTTTTTT
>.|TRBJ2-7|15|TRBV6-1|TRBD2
CASSEPGTRLYEQYF
TGTGCCAGCAGTGAACCCGGGACTAGGCTCTACGAGCAGTACTTC
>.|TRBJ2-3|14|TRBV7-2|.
CASSLEWGTDTQYF
TGTGCCAGCAGCTTAGAGTGGGGCACAGATACGCAGTATTTT
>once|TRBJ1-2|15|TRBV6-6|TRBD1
CASNQGAQGGYGYTF
TGTGCCAGCAACCAGGGGGCTCAGGGAGGCTATGGCTACACCTTC
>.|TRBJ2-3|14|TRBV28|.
CASSLSVALGTQYF
TGTGCCAGCAGTTTGTCGGTAGCTTTAGGTACGCAGTATTTT
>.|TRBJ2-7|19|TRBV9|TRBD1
CASSVKYSAMLTGTYEQYF
TGTGCCAGCAGCGTAAAGTATTCGGCTATGTTGACAGGGACCTACGAGCAGTACTTC
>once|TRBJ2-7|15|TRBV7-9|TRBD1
CASSLYGQDNDEQYF
TGTGCCAGCAGCTTATACGGACAGGATAACGACGAGCAGTACTTC
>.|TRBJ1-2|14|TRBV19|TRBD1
CASSPGQGSYGYTF
TGTGCCAGTAGCCCGGGACAGGGAAGCTATGGCTACACCTTC
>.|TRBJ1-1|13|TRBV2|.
CASSEGVDTEAFF
TGTGCCAGCAGTGAGGGGGTAGACACTGAAGCTTTCTTT
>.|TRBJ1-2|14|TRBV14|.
CASSFRDLGYGYTF
TGTGCCAGCAGTTTCCGGGATTTGGGTTATGGCTACACCTTC
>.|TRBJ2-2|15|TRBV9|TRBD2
CASSVATSGSRELFF
TGTGCCAGCAGCGTAGCTACTAGCGGGAGTAGGGAGCTGTTTTTT
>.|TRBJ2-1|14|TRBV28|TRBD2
CASSSAGGPLEQFF
TGTGCCAGCAGCTCAGCGGGAGGGCCACTCGAGCAGTTCTTC
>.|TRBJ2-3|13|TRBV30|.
CAWSGGGVDTQYF
TGTGCCTGGAGTGGGGGGGGCGTCGATACGCAGTATTTT
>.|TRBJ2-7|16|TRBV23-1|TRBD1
CASSQSGDRPSYEQYF
TGCGCCAGCAGTCAATCAGGGGACAGACCCTCCTACGAGCAGTACTTC
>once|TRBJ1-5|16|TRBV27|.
CASSLSNTGRNQPQHF
TGTGCCAGCAGTTTATCGAACACAGGGAGAAATCAGCCCCAGCATTTT
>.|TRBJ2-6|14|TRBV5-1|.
CASTGISGANVLTF
TGCGCCAGCACTGGAATCTCTGGGGCCAACGTCCTGACTTTC
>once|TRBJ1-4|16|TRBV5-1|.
CASSRDRIPTNEKLFF
TGCGCCAGCAGCCGGGACCGCATTCCAACTAATGAAAAACTGTTTTTT
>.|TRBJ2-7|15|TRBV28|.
CASSLYLGPSYEQYF
TGTGCCAGCAGTTTGTACCTCGGCCCTTCCTACGAGCAGTACTTC
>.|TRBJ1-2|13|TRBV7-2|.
CASSLVGADGYTF
TGTGCCAGCAGCTTAGTGGGGGCGGATGGCTACACCTTC
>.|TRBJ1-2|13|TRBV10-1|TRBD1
CASTQGAHYGYTF
TGCGCCAGCACTCAGGGGGCTCACTATGGCTACACCTTC
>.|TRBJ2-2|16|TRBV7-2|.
CASSFRGGMNTGELFF
TGTGCCAGCAGCTTCCGGGGCGGTATGAACACCGGGGAGCTGTTTTTT